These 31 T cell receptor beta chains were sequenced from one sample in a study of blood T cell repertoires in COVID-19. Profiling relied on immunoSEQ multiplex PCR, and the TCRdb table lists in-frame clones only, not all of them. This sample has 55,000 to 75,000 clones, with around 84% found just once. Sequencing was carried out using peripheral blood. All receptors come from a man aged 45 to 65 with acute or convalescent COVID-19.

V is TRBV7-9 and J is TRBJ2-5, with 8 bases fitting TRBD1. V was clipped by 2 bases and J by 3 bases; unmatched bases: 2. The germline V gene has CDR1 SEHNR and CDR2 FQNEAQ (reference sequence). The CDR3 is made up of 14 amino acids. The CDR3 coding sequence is TGTGCCAGCAGCTTATTGACAGGGGAAGAGACCCAGTACTTC. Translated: CASSLLTGEETQYF.

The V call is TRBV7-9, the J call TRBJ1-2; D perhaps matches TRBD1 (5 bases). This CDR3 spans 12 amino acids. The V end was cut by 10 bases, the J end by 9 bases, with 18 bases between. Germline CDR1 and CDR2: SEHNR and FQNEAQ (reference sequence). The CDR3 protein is CATGGDQRSYTF. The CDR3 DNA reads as TGTGCCACTGGGGGGGACCAGAGGAGCTACACCTTC.

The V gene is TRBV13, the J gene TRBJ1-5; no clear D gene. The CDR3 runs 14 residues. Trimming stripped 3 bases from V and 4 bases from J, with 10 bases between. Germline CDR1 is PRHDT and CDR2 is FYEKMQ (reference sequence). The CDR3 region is CASSLGNINQPQHF. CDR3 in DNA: TGTGCCAGCAGCTTGGGCAATATTAATCAGCCCCAGCATTTT. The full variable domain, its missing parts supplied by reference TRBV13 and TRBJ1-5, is AAGVIQSPRHLIKEKRETATLKCYPIPRHDTVYWYQQGPGQDPQFLISFYEKMQSDKGSIPDRFSAQQFSDYHSELNMSSLELGDSALYFCASSLGNINQPQHFGDGTRLSIL.

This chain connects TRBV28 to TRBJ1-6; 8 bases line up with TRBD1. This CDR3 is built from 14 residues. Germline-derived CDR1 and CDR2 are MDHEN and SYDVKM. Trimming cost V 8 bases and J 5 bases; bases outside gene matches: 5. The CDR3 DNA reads TGTGCCAGCCGACTGGGACAGGATAATTCACCCCTCCACTTT. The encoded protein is CASRLGQDNSPLHF.

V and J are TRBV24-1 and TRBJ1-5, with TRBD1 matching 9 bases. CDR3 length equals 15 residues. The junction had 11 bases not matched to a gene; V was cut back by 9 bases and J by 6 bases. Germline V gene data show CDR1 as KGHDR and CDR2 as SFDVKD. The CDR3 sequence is CATFPGQGGVQPQHF. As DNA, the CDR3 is TGTGCCACCTTTCCGGGACAGGGAGGTGTTCAGCCCCAGCATTTT.

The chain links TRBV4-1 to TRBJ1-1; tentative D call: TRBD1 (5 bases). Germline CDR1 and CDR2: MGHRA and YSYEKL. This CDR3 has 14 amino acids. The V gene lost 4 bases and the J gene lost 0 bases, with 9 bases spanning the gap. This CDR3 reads CASSPRQMNTEAFF. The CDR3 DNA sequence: TGCGCCAGCAGCCCGAGACAGATGAACACTGAAGCTTTCTTT.

The CDR3 sequence: CASTKNRESGNTIYF. The CDR3 bases are TGTGCCAGCACCAAGAACAGGGAATCGGGAAACACCATATATTTT. V usage is TRBV7-6 and J usage is TRBJ1-3; perhaps TRBD1 as D (6 bases). The germline gives CDR1 SGHVS, CDR2 FNYEAQ. V was pared by 7 bases and J by 4 bases, with 17 bases between. The CDR3 runs 15 residues.

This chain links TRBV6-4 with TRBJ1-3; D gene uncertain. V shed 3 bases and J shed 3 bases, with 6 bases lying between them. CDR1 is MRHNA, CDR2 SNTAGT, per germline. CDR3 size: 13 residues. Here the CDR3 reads CASSESFGNTIYF. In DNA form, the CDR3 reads TGTGCCAGCAGTGAATCTTTTGGAAACACCATATATTTT.

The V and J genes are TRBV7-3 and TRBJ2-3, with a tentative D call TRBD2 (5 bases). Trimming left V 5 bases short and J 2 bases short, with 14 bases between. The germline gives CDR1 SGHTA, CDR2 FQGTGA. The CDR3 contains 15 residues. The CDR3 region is CASSPGLASTDTQYF. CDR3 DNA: TGTGCCAGCAGCCCGGGTCTAGCCTCCACAGATACGCAGTATTTT.

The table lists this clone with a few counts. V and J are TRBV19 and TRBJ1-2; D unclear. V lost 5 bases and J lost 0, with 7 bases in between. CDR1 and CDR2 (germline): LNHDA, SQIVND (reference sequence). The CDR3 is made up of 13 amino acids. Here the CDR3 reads CASSLGANYGYTF. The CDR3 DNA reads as TGTGCCAGTAGTTTGGGAGCTAACTATGGCTACACCTTC.

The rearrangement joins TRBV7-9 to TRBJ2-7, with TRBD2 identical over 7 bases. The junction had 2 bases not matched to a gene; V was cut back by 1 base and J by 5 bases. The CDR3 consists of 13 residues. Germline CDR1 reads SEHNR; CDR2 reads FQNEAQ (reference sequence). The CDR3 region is CASSLGLANEQYF. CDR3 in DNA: TGTGCCAGCAGCTTAGGACTAGCAAACGAGCAGTACTTC.

In nucleotides, the CDR3 is TGCGCCAGCAGCTTGGCCGCAGGGCCTGATTACGAGCAGTACTTC. Amino acid sequence: CASSLAAGPDYEQYF. The gene calls are TRBV5-1 and TRBJ2-7, with D tentatively TRBD1 (5 bases). The ends were cut back, 0 bases at V and 4 bases at J, with 14 bases in the middle. This CDR3 is built from 15 residues. The germline gives CDR1 SGHRS, CDR2 YFSETQ.

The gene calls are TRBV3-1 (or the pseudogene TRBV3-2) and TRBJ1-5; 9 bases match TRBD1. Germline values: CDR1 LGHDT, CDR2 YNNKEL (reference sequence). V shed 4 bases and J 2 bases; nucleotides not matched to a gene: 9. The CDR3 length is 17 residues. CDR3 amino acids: CASSPGQGGIGNQPQHF. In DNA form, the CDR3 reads TGTGCCAGCAGCCCGGGACAGGGTGGGATTGGCAATCAGCCCCAGCATTTT.

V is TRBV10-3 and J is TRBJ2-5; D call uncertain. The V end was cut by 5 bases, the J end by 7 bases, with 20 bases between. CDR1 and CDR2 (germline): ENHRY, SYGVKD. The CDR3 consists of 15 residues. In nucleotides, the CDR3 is TGTGCCATCAGTCTTATCTACTCGGTTGGTGGGACCCAGTACTTC. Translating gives CAISLIYSVGGTQYF.

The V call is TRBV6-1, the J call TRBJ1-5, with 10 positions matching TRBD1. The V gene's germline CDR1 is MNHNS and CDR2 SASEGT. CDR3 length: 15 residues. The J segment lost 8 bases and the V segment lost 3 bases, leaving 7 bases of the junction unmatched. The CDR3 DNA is TGTGCCAGCAGTGAGACAGGGGGCGGTTTTGAGCCCCAGCATTTT. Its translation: CASSETGGGFEPQHF.

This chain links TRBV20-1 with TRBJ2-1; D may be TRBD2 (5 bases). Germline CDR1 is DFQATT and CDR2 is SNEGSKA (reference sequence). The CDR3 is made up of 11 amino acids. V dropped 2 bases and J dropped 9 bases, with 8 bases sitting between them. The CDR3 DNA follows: TGCAGTGCTAGAACGGGGATTGAGCAGTTCTTC. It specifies CSARTGIEQFF.

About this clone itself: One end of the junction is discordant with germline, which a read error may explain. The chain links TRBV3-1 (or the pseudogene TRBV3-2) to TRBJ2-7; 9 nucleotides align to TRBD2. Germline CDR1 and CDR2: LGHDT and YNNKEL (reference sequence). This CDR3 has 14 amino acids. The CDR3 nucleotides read TGTGCCAGCAGCCAAGACCCAATGCTAGCGGGATTCACTTTC. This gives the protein CASSQDPMLAGFTF.

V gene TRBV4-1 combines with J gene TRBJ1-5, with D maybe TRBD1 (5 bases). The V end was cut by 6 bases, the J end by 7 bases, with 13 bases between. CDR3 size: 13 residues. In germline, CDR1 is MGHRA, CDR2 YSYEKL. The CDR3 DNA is TGCGCCAGCAGGAAAGGGGTCGGCCAGCCCCAGCATTTT. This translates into CASRKGVGQPQHF.

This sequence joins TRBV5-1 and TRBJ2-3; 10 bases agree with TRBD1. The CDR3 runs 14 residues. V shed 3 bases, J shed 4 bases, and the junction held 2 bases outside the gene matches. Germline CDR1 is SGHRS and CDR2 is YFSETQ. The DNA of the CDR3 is TGCGCCAGCAGCTCCGGGACAGGGGCAGATACGCAGTATTTT. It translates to CASSSGTGADTQYF.

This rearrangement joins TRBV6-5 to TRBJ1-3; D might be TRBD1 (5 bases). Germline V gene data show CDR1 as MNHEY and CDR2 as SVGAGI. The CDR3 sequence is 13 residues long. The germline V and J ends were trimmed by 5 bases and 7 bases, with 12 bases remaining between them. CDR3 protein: CASSLSGFNTIYF. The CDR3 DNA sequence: TGTGCCAGCAGTCTATCAGGGTTCAACACCATATATTTT.

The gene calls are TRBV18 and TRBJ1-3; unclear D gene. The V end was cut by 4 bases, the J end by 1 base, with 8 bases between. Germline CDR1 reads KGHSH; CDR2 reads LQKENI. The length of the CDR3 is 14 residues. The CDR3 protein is CASSLRESGNTIYF. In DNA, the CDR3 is TGTGCCAGCTCACTAAGGGAGTCTGGAAACACCATATATTTT.

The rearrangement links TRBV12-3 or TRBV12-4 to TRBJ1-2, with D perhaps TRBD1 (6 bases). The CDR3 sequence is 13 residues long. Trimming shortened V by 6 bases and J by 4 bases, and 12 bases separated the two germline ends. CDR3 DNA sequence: TGTGCCAGCAGCGTCAGGGGTGGCTATGGCTACACCTTC. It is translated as CASSVRGGYGYTF.

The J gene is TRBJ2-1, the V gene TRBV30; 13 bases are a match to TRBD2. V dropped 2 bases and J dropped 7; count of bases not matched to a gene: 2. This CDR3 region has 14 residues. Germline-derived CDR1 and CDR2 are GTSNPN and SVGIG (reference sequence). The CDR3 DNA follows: TGTGCCTGGAGTCCGGGACTAGCGGGAAATGAGCAGTTCTTC. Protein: CAWSPGLAGNEQFF. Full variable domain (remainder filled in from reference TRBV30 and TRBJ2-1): SQTIHQWPATLVQPVGSPLSLECTVEGTSNPNLYWYRQAAGRGLQLLFYSVGIGQISSEVPQNLSASRPQDRQFILSSKKLLLSDSGFYLCAWSPGLAGNEQFFGPGTRLTVL.

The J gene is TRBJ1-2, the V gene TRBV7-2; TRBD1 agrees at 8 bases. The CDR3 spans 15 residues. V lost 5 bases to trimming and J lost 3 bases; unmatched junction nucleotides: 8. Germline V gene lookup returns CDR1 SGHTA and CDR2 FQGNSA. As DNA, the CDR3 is TGTGCCAGCAGCGTCCAGGGGGCTAGTTACTATGGCTACACCTTC. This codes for CASSVQGASYYGYTF. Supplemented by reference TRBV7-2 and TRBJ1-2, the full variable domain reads GAGVSQSPSNKVTEKGKDVELRCDPISGHTALYWYRQSLGQGLEFLIYFQGNSAPDKSGLPSDRFSAERTGGSVSTLTIQRTQQEDSAVYLCASSVQGASYYGYTFGSGTRLTVV.

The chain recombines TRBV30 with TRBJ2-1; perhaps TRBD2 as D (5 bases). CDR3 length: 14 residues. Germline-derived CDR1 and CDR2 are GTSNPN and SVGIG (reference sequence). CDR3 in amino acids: CALVEVLSYNEQFF. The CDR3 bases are TGTGCTCTGGTGGAGGTTTTATCCTACAATGAGCAGTTCTTC.

The CDR3 DNA follows: TGTGCCAGCAGAAGACTAGCGGGGGGTTACGAGCAGTACTTC. As protein: CASRRLAGGYEQYF. J is TRBJ2-7 and V is TRBV2; 13 bases are shared with TRBD2. The CDR3 has 14 amino acids. Germline-derived CDR1 and CDR2 are SNHLY and FYNNEI. V gave up 6 bases and J gave up 4 bases; unmatched junction bases: 3.

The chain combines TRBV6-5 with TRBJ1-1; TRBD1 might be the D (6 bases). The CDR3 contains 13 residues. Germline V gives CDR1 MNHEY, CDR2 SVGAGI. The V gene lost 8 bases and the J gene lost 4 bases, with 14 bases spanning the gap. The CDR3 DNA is TGTGCCAGCGGGGGCTTACGAACCACTGAAGCTTTCTTT. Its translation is CASGGLRTTEAFF.

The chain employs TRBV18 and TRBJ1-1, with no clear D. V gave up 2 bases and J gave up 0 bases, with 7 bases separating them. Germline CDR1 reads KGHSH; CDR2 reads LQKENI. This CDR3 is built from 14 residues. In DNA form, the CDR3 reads TGTGCCAGCTCACCAGCCGACATGAACACTGAAGCTTTCTTT. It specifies CASSPADMNTEAFF.

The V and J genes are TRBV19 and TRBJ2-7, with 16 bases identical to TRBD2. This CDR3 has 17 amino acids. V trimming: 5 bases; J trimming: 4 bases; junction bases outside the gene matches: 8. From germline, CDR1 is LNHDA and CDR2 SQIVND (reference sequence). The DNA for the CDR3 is TGTGCCAGTAGTCTTGGGACTAGCGGGAGGGTTTTTTACGAGCAGTACTTC. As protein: CASSLGTSGRVFYEQYF.

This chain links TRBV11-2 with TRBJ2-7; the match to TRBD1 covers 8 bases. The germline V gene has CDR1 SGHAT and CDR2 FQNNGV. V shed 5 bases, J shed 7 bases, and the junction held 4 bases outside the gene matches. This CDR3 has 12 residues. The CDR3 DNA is TGTGCCAGCAGCAAAAGGGACAGGGAGCAGTACTTC. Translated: CASSKRDREQYF.

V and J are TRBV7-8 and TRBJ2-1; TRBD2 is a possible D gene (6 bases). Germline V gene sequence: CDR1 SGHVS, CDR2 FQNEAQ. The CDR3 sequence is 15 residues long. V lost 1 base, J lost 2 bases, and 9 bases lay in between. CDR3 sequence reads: CASSLVSGTYNEQFF. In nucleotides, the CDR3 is TGTGCCAGCAGCTTAGTTAGCGGAACCTACAATGAGCAGTTCTTC.